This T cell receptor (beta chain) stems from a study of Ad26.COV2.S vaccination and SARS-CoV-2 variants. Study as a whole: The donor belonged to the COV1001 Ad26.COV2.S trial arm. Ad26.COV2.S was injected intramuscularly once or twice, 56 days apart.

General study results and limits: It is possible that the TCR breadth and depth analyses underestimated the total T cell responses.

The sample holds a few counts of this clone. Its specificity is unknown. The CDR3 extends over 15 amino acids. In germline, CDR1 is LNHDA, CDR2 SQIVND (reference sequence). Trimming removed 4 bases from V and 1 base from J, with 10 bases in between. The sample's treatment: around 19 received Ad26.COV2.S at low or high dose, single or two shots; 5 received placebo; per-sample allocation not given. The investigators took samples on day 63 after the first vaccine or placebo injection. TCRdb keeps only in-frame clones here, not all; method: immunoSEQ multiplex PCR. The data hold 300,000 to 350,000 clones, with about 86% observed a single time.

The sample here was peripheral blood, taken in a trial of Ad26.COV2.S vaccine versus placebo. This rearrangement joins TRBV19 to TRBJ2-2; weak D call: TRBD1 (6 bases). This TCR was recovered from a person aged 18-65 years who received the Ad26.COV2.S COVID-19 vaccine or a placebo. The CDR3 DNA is TGTGCCAGTAGTAAGGACAGCCAGAACACCGGGGAGCTGTTTTTT. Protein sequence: CASSKDSQNTGELFF.